This T cell receptor (beta chain) was captured by sequencing in a study (TCRdb year 2016). The CDR3, from cysteine to phenylalanine, totals 14 residues. CDR3 DNA is the only sequence kept; it has 42 bases, read in frame from the first base. The germline ends are 20 bases apart after V is trimmed by 8 bases and J by 10 bases. As concerns this clonotype: Its antigen remains unidentified. The input lacks base qualities; no much larger clone sits a single base away.

Library construction relied on RT-PCR. Sequencing was performed on an Illumina MiSeq. In-frame beta chains were kept once TCRdb had trimmed the public reads at Q25 with fastp and called clones with MiXCR. Entries are consolidated by CDR3 protein sequence, retaining the most common genes and DNA. The sample includes approximately 720,000 distinct CDR3 sequences, with 14% observed a single time. The ten largest clones add up to 3.6% of the sample. The origin of this receptor is a female donor in good health, serving as a healthy control. This chain joins TRBV12-3 or TRBV12-4 to TRBJ1-4; a tentative D call is TRBD1 (6 bases match). The sequenced material came from memory CD4+ T cells from blood. The DNA is as follows: TGTGCCAGCTCCCAGGGGAGAGTGATAGGAAAACTGTTTTTT. Translated, it gives CASSQGRVIGKLFF.